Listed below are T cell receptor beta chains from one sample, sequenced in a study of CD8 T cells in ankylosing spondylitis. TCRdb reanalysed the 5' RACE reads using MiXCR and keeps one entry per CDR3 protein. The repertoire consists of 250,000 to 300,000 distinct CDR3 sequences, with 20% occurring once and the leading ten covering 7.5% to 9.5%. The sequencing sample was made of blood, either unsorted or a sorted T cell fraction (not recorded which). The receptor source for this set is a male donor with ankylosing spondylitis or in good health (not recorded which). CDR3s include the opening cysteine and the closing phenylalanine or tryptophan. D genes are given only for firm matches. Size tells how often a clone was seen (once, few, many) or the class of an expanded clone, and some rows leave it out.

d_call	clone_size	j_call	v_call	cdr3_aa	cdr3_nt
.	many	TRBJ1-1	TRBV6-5	CASNSDTEAFF	TGTGCCAGCAACTCGGACACTGAAGCTTTCTTT
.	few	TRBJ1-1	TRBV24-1	CATSAEGVNTEAFF	TGTGCCACCAGTGCGGAGGGAGTGAACACTGAAGCTTTCTTT
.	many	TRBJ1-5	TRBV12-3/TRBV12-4	CASSFGDQPQHF	TGTGCCAGCAGTTTCGGGGATCAGCCCCAGCATTTT
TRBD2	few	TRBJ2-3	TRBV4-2	CASSPLAGGRDTQYF	TGTGCCAGCAGCCCGCTAGCGGGGGGACGAGATACGCAGTATTTT
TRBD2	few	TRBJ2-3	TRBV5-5	CASSLRTLAGGGTDTQYF	TGTGCCAGCAGCTTGCGGACGTTGGCGGGAGGGGGCACAGATACGCAGTATTTT
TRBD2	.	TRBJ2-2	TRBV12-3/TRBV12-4	CASSLSGGGGELFF	TGTGCCAGCAGTCTTAGCGGGGGGGGCGGGGAGCTGTTTTTT
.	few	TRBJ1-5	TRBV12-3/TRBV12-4	CASSPTWGDNQPQHF	TGTGCCAGCAGTCCAACCTGGGGGGACAATCAGCCCCAGCATTTT
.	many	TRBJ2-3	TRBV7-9	CASSLPLSDTQYF	TGTGCCAGCAGCCTCCCTCTATCAGATACGCAGTATTTT
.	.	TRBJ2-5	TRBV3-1	CVSSHTGTQETQYF	TGTGTCAGCAGTCACACCGGGACGCAAGAGACCCAGTACTTC
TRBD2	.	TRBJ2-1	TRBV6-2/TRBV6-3	CASPGYLAGGYNEQFF	TGTGCCAGCCCTGGGTACCTAGCGGGAGGTTACAATGAGCAGTTCTTC
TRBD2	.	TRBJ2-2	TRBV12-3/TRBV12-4	CASNNPSGENTGELFF	TGTGCCAGCAACAATCCTAGCGGGGAGAACACCGGGGAGCTGTTTTTT
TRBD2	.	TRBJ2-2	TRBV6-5	CASSSSGGAGGELFF	TGTGCCAGCAGTTCTAGCGGGGGGGCCGGCGGGGAGCTGTTTTTT
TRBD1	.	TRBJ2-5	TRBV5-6	CASSLATGMQETQYF	TGTGCCAGCAGCTTGGCGACAGGGATGCAAGAGACCCAGTACTTC
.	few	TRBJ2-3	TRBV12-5	CASGLVGDTQYF	TGTGCTAGTGGTTTGGTCGGAGATACGCAGTATTTT
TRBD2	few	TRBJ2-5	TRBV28	CASSLWPASGRETQYF	TGTGCCAGCAGTTTATGGCCCGCTAGCGGGAGAGAGACCCAGTACTTC
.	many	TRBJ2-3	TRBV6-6	CASNRGATDTQYF	TGTGCCAGCAATCGGGGTGCCACAGATACGCAGTATTTT
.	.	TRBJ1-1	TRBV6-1	CASTPQEGSAEAFF	TGTGCCAGCACCCCACAGGAGGGGAGTGCTGAAGCTTTCTTT
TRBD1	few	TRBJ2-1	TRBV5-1	CATARQGGTNNEQFF	TGCGCCACCGCAAGACAGGGCGGTACGAACAATGAGCAGTTCTTC
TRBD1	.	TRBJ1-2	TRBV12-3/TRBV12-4	CASTIQGASGYTF	TGTGCCAGCACCATTCAGGGGGCAAGTGGCTACACCTTC
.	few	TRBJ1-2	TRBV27	CASSLFLGQGIDGYTF	TGTGCCAGCAGTTTATTTCTGGGGCAGGGGATTGACGGCTACACCTTC
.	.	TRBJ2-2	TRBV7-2	CASSLRERELFF	TGTGCCAGCAGCCTCCGGGAGAGGGAGCTGTTTTTT
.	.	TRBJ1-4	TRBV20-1	CSARDLIVVSEKLFF	TGCAGTGCTAGAGATCTTATCGTCGTCAGCGAAAAACTGTTTTTT
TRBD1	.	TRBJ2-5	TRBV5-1	CASSGRTGEETQYF	TGCGCCAGCAGCGGGAGGACAGGGGAAGAGACCCAGTACTTC
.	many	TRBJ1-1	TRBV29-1	CSAGGTEAFF	TGCAGCGCGGGAGGCACTGAAGCTTTCTTT
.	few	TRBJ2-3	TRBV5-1	CASSLRGSGQAITDTQYF	TGCGCCAGCAGCTTGCGAGGGAGCGGGCAAGCCATCACAGATACGCAGTATTTT
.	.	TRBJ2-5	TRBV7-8	CASSLGGFATKETQYF	TGTGCCAGCAGCTTAGGAGGGTTTGCCACAAAAGAGACCCAGTACTTC
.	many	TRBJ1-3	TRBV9	CASSADAPSGNTIYF	TGTGCCAGCAGCGCAGACGCTCCGAGCGGAAACACCATATATTTT
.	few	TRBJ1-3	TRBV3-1	CASSARGLHSGNTIYF	TGTGCCAGCAGCGCCCGGGGACTGCACTCTGGAAACACCATATATTTT
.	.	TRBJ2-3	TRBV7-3	CASSLGTSDTQYF	TGTGCCAGCAGCTTAGGGACGTCAGATACGCAGTATTTT
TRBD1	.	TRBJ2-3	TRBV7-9	CASSRYRGDTQYF	TGTGCCAGCAGCCGATACAGGGGTGATACGCAGTATTTT
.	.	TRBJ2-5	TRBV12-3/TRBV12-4	CAGSPRGGLEETQYF	TGTGCCGGCAGCCCCCGGGGTGGGTTAGAAGAGACCCAGTACTTC
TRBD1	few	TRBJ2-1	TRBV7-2	CASSLEGRGLGNEQFF	TGTGCCAGCAGCCTGGAAGGCAGGGGGCTCGGGAATGAGCAGTTCTTC
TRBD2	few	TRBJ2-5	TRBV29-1	CSALAGGEETQYF	TGCAGCGCCCTAGCGGGGGGCGAAGAGACCCAGTACTTC
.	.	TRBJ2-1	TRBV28	CASSLYDRRVEQFF	TGTGCCAGCAGTTTATACGATCGCCGCGTTGAGCAGTTCTTC
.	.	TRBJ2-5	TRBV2	CASRLLLSSVETQYF	TGTGCCAGCAGACTACTACTTTCCTCGGTGGAGACCCAGTACTTC
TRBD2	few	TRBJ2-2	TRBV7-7	CASSLASGGVTNTGELFF	TGTGCTAGCAGCTTGGCTAGCGGGGGGGTAACGAACACCGGGGAGCTGTTTTTT